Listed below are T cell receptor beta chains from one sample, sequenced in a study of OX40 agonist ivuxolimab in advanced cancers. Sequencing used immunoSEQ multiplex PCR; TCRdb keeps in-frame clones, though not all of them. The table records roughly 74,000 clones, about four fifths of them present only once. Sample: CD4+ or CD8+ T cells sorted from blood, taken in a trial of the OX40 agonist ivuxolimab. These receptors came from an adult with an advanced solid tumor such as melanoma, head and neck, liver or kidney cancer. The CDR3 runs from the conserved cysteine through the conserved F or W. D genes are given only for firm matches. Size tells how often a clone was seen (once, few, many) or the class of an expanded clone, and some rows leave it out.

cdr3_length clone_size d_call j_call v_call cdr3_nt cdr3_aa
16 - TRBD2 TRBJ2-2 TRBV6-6 TGTGCCAGCAGCCACGGGGGACTAGCGGGGCCCGGGGAGCTGTTTTTT CASSHGGLAGPGELFF
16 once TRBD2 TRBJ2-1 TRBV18 TGTGCCAGCTCACCGCGGACTAGCGGGATGGGGAATGAGCAGTTCTTC CASSPRTSGMGNEQFF
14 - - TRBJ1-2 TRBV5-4 TGTGCCAGCAGCTTGGCACAGGGAATCTCTGGCTACACCTTC CASSLAQGISGYTF
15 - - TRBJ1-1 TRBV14 TGTGCCAGCAGCCCGCGTCTCGGGGGGTGGACTGAAGCTTTCTTT CASSPRLGGWTEAFF
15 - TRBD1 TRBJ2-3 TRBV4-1 TGCGCCAGCAGCGAAAGACAGGGGGCGAGGGATACGCAGTATTTT CASSERQGARDTQYF
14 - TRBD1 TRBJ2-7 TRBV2 TGTGCCAGCAGTGTGGGGACAGGAAGAAGCGAGCAGTACTTC CASSVGTGRSEQYF
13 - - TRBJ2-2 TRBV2 TGTGCCAGCAGTGGGACTACCACCGGGGAGCTGTTTTTT CASSGTTTGELFF
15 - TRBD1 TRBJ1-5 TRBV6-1 TGTGCCAGCAGTGAGCAGGACAGGGTAACTCAGCCCCAGCATTTT CASSEQDRVTQPQHF
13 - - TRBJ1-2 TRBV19 TGTGCCAGTAGCCCGACCGGTAACTATGGCTACACCTTC CASSPTGNYGYTF
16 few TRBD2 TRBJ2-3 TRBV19 TGTGCCAGTTCCCTCATTGGGGGGGGACTTTTGGATACGCAGTATTTT CASSLIGGGLLDTQYF
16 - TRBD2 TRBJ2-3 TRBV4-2 TGTGCCAGCAGCCAAGCTGCCAGCGGGAGTACAGATACGCAGTATTTT CASSQAASGSTDTQYF
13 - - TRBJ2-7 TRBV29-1 TGCAGCGTTGTCGGGCAGCCGGCCTACGAGCAGTACTTC CSVVGQPAYEQYF
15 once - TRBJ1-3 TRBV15 TGTGCCACCAGCTTGGGGGGAGGCTCTGGAAACACCATATATTTT CATSLGGGSGNTIYF
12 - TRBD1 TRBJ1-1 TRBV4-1 TGCGCCAGCAGCATAGGGACAGGGGAAGCTTTCTTT CASSIGTGEAFF
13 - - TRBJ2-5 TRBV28 TGTGCCAGCAGTTTGTGGAGCCAAGAGACCCAGTACTTC CASSLWSQETQYF
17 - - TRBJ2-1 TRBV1 TGCACCAGCAGCCAAGCCCCGGGACTAGCGGATAACAATGAGCAGTTCTTC CTSSQAPGLADNNEQFF
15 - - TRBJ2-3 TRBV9 TGTGCCAGCAGCGTAGAATCCTTGCACACAGATACGCAGTATTTT CASSVESLHTDTQYF
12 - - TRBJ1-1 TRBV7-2 TGTGCCAGCAGCCTCAGGGAAACTGAAGCTTTCTTT CASSLRETEAFF
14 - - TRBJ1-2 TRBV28 TGTGCCAGCAACAGAGCGGGCTCCACTAATGGCTACACCTTC CASNRAGSTNGYTF
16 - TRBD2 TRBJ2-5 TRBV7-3 TGTGCCAGCAGCTTAGAATGGCTAGCGGTCCAAGAGACCCAGTACTTC CASSLEWLAVQETQYF
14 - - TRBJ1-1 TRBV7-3 TGTGCCAGCAGCTTAACGGCCATGAACACTGAAGCTTTCTTT CASSLTAMNTEAFF
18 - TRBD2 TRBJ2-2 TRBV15 TGTGCCACCAGCAGAGATGGCGGGAGGTTTAGAGGTGCCGGGGAGCTGTTTTTT CATSRDGGRFRGAGELFF
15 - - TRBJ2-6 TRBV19 TGTGCCAGTAGCTCCAGGGGAACGGGGGCCAACGTCCTGACTTTC CASSSRGTGANVLTF
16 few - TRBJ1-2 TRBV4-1 TGCGCCAGCAGCCAAGAACCCCCCAGGGTAGGCTATGGCTACACCTTC CASSQEPPRVGYGYTF
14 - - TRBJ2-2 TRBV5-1 TGCGCCAGCAGTTCTCAGTCTAACACCGGGGAGCTGTTTTTT CASSSQSNTGELFF
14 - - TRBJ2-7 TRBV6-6 TGTGCCAGCAAGGCGGGGAGTAGCTCCTACGAGCAGTACTTC CASKAGSSSYEQYF
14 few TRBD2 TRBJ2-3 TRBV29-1 TGCAGCGGTAAAACTAGCGGGGGACCAGATACGCAGTATTTT CSGKTSGGPDTQYF
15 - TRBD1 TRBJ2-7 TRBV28 TGTGCCAGCAGTAGACAGGGACCCCTTACCTACGAGCAGTACTTC CASSRQGPLTYEQYF
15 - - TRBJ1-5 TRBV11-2 TGTGCCAGCAGCGCCGGGACAAGGGATAATCAGCCCCAGCATTTT CASSAGTRDNQPQHF
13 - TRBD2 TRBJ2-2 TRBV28 TGTGCCAGTCACCGGGGGGGAACCGGGGAGCTGTTTTTT CASHRGGTGELFF
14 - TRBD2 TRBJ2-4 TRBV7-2 TGTGCCAGCCGCGGGGGTATACATAAAAACATTCAGTACTTC CASRGGIHKNIQYF
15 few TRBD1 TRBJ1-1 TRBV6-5 TGTGCCAGCAGGGGACAGGGGGCCGGGGACACTGAAGCTTTCTTT CASRGQGAGDTEAFF
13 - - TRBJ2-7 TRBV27 TGTGCCAGCAGGGCCTCTTTAGGGTACGAGCAGTACTTC CASRASLGYEQYF
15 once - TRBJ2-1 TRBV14 TGTGCCAGCAGCCAAGGACAGAATATTTACAATGAGCAGTTCTTC CASSQGQNIYNEQFF
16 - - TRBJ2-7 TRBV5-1 TGCGCCAGCAGCTTGGCCGGGGTAAGAGAGGGTCGCGAGCAGTACTTC CASSLAGVREGREQYF
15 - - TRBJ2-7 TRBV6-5 TGTGCCAGCAGTTACAAATTGGACGGCTCCTACGAGCAGTACTTC CASSYKLDGSYEQYF
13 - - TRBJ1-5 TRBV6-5 TGTGCCAGCAGCCCCCCCCAGTATCAGCCCCAGCATTTT CASSPPQYQPQHF
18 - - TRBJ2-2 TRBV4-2 TGTGCCAGCAGCCAAGATCAAAGGGCTAGCATGAAAACCGGGGAGCTGTTTTTT CASSQDQRASMKTGELFF
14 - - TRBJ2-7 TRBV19 TGTGCCAGTAGTATAGCCGGGGGAGGCTACGAGCAGTACTTC CASSIAGGGYEQYF
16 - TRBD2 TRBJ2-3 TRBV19 TGTGCCAGTAGTATGGGGACTAGTCTACACACAGATACGCAGTATTTT CASSMGTSLHTDTQYF
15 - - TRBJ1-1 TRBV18 TGTGCCAGCTCACCACCCGGCGTGGGGGGAGCTGAAGCTTTCTTT CASSPPGVGGAEAFF
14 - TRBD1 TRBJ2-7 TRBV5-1 TGCGCCAGCAGCCTAGACCCGGGACAGACGGAGCAGTACTTC CASSLDPGQTEQYF
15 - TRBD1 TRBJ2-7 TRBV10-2 TGCGCCAGCTCCCGGGACAGGCAGAGCTCCTACGAGCAGTACTTC CASSRDRQSSYEQYF
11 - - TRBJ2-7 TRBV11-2 TGTGCCAGCAGCTTAAACTACGAGCAGTACTTC CASSLNYEQYF
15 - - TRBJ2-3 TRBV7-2 TGTGCCAGCAGCCACTCCCGGGACCCCAAAGATACGCAGTATTTT CASSHSRDPKDTQYF
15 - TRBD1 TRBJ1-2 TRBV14 TGTGCCAGCAGCCAAGATCTTAGGGGGCTCTATGGCTACACCTTC CASSQDLRGLYGYTF
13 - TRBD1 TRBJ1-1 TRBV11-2 TGTGCCAGCAGCAAAAGGACAGGGTATGAAGCTTTCTTT CASSKRTGYEAFF
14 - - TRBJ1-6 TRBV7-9 TGTGCCAGCACCCATGGGCGGGAGAATTCACCCCTCCACTTT CASTHGRENSPLHF